These 30 T cell receptor beta chains were sequenced from one sample in a study of radiation and T cells in renal cell carcinoma (dated by TCRdb to about 2020). The time point label, read with the paper, signifies: blood 4 weeks post-SBRT, at nephrectomy. The sample's treatment or condition, from its label and the paper: 15 Gy SBRT to primary tumor, nephrectomy 4 weeks later. Library generation was performed with the immunoSEQ multiplex PCR assay. Sourced from immuneACCESS, this table was stored by TCRdb with only in-frame sequences that have V and J called. A share of the clones is absent; for the studies checked, an unresolved V gene accounts for under half, and the remainder has no known explanation. The sample table contains roughly 170,000 clones; only one count was recorded for 88% of them. Approximately 10% of the sample lies in the top ten. Sequenced here: blood, sampled from a patient whose treatment included radiotherapy and nephrectomy. The receptors derive from a woman between 50 and 59 years old with renal cell carcinoma.

This clone appeared a single time. This chain joins TRBV7-9 and TRBJ2-2; 9 nucleotides agree with TRBD2. Germline V lookup: CDR1 SEHNR, CDR2 FQNEAQ (reference sequence). With 5 bases clipped from V and 4 bases from J, the junction kept 11 bases outside the gene matches. This CDR3 region has 17 residues. In nucleotides, the CDR3 is TGTGCCAGCAGCACCCGAGAAGCGGGGGGTAGCACCGGGGAGCTGTTTTTT. It translates to CASSTREAGGSTGELFF.

The chain employs TRBV7-2 and TRBJ2-3; 11 bases fit TRBD2. The V gene end was trimmed by 5 bases and the J gene end by 1 base; junction bases not matched to a gene: 14. CDR3 size: 19 residues. Per the germline V gene, CDR1 is SGHTA and CDR2 is FQGNSA. The CDR3, as DNA: TGTGCCAGCAGCCGTACACGACCCCTAGCGGGGGGCGGCACAGATACGCAGTATTTT. Its translation: CASSRTRPLAGGGTDTQYF. The full variable domain, completed using reference TRBV7-2 and TRBJ2-3, is GAGVSQSPSNKVTEKGKDVELRCDPISGHTALYWYRQSLGQGLEFLIYFQGNSAPDKSGLPSDRFSAERTGGSVSTLTIQRTQQEDSAVYLCASSRTRPLAGGGTDTQYFGPGTRLTVL.

V usage is TRBV7-6 and J usage is TRBJ2-5; 7 positions agree with TRBD2. Losses at the gene ends were 2 bases for V and 2 bases for J; bases not matched to a gene: 2. This CDR3 contains 14 residues. Germline CDR1 SGHVS, CDR2 FNYEAQ. CDR3 bases: TGTGCCAGCAGCTTATGGGGACTACAAGAGACCCAGTACTTC. Encoded protein: CASSLWGLQETQYF.

The chain joins TRBV6-1 to TRBJ1-1, with D perhaps TRBD1 (6 bases). Germline V gives CDR1 MNHNS, CDR2 SASEGT. The CDR3 is 15 residues long. The V and J ends lost 6 bases and 0 bases respectively, with 14 bases between them. The CDR3 sequence is CASRDRGRVNTEAFF. CDR3 nucleotides: TGTGCCAGCAGGGATCGGGGGCGAGTGAACACTGAAGCTTTCTTT.

The rearrangement joins TRBV6-6 to TRBJ1-1; no firm D call. CDR1 and CDR2 (germline): MNHNY, SVGAGI (reference sequence). V shed 0 bases and J shed 3 bases, with 5 bases lying between them. The CDR3 runs 13 residues. The CDR3 coding sequence is TGTGCCAGCAGTTACTCGAGGGACACTGAAGCTTTCTTT. Translation gives CASSYSRDTEAFF.

The chain combines TRBV6-6 with TRBJ2-5; TRBD1 matches at 7 bases. Germline CDR1 and CDR2: MNHNY and SVGAGI (reference sequence). V shed 6 bases and J 5 bases; nucleotides not matched to a gene: 12. The CDR3 has 15 residues. CDR3 sequence: CASRPSGQQLETQYF. The CDR3 bases are TGTGCCAGCAGACCCTCGGGACAGCAGTTGGAGACCCAGTACTTC.

The J gene is TRBJ1-3, the V gene TRBV5-6, with a weak D call TRBD1 (5 bases). Trimming pared 1 base from V and 1 base from J, leaving 9 bases between. The germline CDR1 and CDR2 sequences are SGHDT and YYEEEE. The CDR3 runs 15 residues. In nucleotides, the CDR3 is TGTGCCAGCAGCTTGTGGCGGGGGTCTGGAAACACCATATATTTT. Its translation: CASSLWRGSGNTIYF.

The chain combines TRBV4-1 with TRBJ1-2; D call uncertain. CDR1 and CDR2 (germline): MGHRA, YSYEKL. V was pared by 1 base and J by 4 bases, with 13 bases between. This CDR3 has 15 residues. CDR3 loop: CASSQGSLSSYGYTF. DNA for the CDR3: TGCGCCAGCAGCCAAGGAAGCTTATCAAGCTATGGCTACACCTTC.

The chain links TRBV6-1 to TRBJ2-3, with TRBD1 matching over 8 bases. CDR3 length equals 15 residues. The germline V gene encodes CDR1 MNHNS and CDR2 SASEGT. With V trimmed by 5 bases and J by 4 bases, 8 bases remained unmatched. The CDR3 loop is CASSRGQGMSDTQYF. In DNA, the CDR3 is TGTGCCAGCAGTCGAGGACAGGGTATGTCAGATACGCAGTATTTT.

V and J are TRBV25-1 and TRBJ1-1, with D tentatively TRBD1 (5 bases). CDR1 and CDR2 (germline): MGHDK, SYGVNS. CDR3 size: 13 residues. V lost 8 bases to trimming and J lost 4 bases, with 14 bases between them. The CDR3: CASSWDQFTEAFF. DNA for the CDR3: TGTGCCAGCTCGTGGGACCAGTTCACTGAAGCTTTCTTT.

V is TRBV6-5 and J is TRBJ2-7; 11 nucleotides match TRBD1. CDR3 length: 14 amino acids. Germline V lookup: CDR1 MNHEY, CDR2 SVGAGI. V gave up 0 bases and J gave up 6 bases; unmatched junction bases: 1. CDR3 amino acids: CASSYSGTGGEQYF. In DNA, the CDR3 is TGTGCCAGCAGTTACTCCGGGACAGGGGGCGAGCAGTACTTC.

The CDR3, as DNA: TGTGCCAGCAGCGACAGGGGGCTTTCCTACGAGCAGTACTTC. The encoded protein is CASSDRGLSYEQYF. The chain links TRBV6-5 to TRBJ2-5, with 10 bases aligning to TRBD1. The J call may not be correct, given that the DNA end is closer to TRBJ2-7. CDR1 and CDR2 from the germline V gene are MNHEY and SVGAGI. The CDR3 contains 14 residues.

V gene TRBV27 combines with J gene TRBJ1-4, with a possible D match to TRBD1 (5 bases). Looked up from germline, CDR1 is MNHEY and CDR2 is SMNVEV (reference sequence). The CDR3 loop spans 14 amino acids. Trimming took off 4 bases at V and 2 bases at J, with 8 bases between the two ends. CDR3 sequence reads: CASSWGVTNEKLFF. CDR3 coding DNA: TGTGCCAGCAGTTGGGGGGTCACTAATGAAAAACTGTTTTTT.

The chain combines TRBV6-6 with TRBJ1-4, with 9 bases matching TRBD1. CDR1 MNHNY and CDR2 SVGAGI come from the germline V gene (reference sequence). CDR3 size: 15 residues. The J segment lost 7 bases and the V segment lost 5 bases, leaving 8 bases of the junction unmatched. The CDR3, as DNA: TGTGCCAGCAGTCAACACAGGGGGCAGGGTGAAAAACTGTTTTTT. Encoded protein: CASSQHRGQGEKLFF.

The rearrangement uses TRBV5-1 and TRBJ2-2; D uncertain. CDR1 is SGHRS and CDR2 is YFSETQ in the germline V gene. The CDR3 consists of 14 residues. Trimming took 0 bases from V and 1 from J, leaving 4 bases between them. CDR3 protein: CASSLDWNTGELFF. The CDR3 DNA sequence: TGCGCCAGCAGCTTGGACTGGAACACCGGGGAGCTGTTTTTT.

The chain couples TRBV30 to TRBJ1-2; D gene ambiguous. The CDR3 sequence is 12 residues long. Germline V gene data show CDR1 as GTSNPN and CDR2 as SVGIG (reference sequence). V lost 1 base and J lost 5, with 8 bases in between. For the CDR3, the DNA is TGTGCCTGGAGTGATTCTCTTTATGGCTACACCTTC. Protein product: CAWSDSLYGYTF.

This clone was seen more than once but under ten times. The gene calls are TRBV19 and TRBJ1-2; D gene uncertain. Germline V gene lookup returns CDR1 LNHDA and CDR2 SQIVND (reference sequence). The CDR3 has 16 amino acids. V lost 1 base and J 6 bases, leaving 18 bases between the germline ends. CDR3 amino acids: CASSIAPGPTSNGYTF. CDR3 DNA: TGTGCCAGTAGTATAGCCCCCGGGCCCACGTCAAATGGCTACACCTTC.

The chain recombines TRBV7-9 with TRBJ1-3; weak D call: TRBD1 (5 bases). This CDR3 region has 17 residues. V was trimmed by 10 bases and J by 0 bases, leaving 22 bases between them. From germline, CDR1 is SEHNR and CDR2 FQNEAQ (reference sequence). This CDR3 reads CATRGEGRLSSGNTIYF. CDR3 in DNA: TGTGCCACCCGGGGGGAGGGGCGATTAAGCTCTGGAAACACCATATATTTT.

The rearrangement joins TRBV7-9 to TRBJ1-1, with 7 nucleotides matching TRBD1. This CDR3 comprises 14 residues. Germline CDR1 and CDR2: SEHNR and FQNEAQ (reference sequence). With 5 bases clipped from V and 5 bases from J, the junction kept 8 bases outside the gene matches. CDR3 region: CASSTRQGGTEAFF. The DNA for the CDR3 is TGTGCCAGCAGCACCCGACAGGGTGGTACTGAAGCTTTCTTT.

The chain employs TRBV13 and TRBJ1-3; TRBD1 matches at 7 bases. Losses at the gene ends were 3 bases for V and 2 bases for J; bases not matched to a gene: 1. CDR1 and CDR2 from the germline V gene are PRHDT and FYEKMQ (reference sequence). The CDR3 length is 14 residues. CDR3 protein: CASSLGTAGNTIYF. For the CDR3, the DNA is TGTGCCAGCAGCTTGGGGACAGCTGGAAACACCATATATTTT.

The genes are TRBV30 and TRBJ1-1; D is perhaps TRBD1 (5 bases). Germline lookup yields CDR1 GTSNPN and CDR2 SVGIG (reference sequence). V gave up 2 bases and J gave up 0 bases, with 16 bases separating them. CDR3 length: 16 residues. The CDR3 sequence is CAWSSIFGTVNTEAFF. CDR3 coding DNA: TGTGCCTGGAGTTCAATTTTCGGGACGGTGAACACTGAAGCTTTCTTT.

This chain joins TRBV15 and TRBJ2-5, with 8 positions matching TRBD2. Germline V gives CDR1 LNHNV, CDR2 YYDKDF (reference sequence). CDR3 length equals 16 residues. V shed 3 bases and J 2 bases; nucleotides not matched to a gene: 8. For the CDR3, the DNA is TGTGCCACCAGCAGGGGCTCCGGGACTAGACAAGAGACCCAGTACTTC. Protein sequence: CATSRGSGTRQETQYF.

This chain joins TRBV23-1 and TRBJ1-4, with TRBD1 as a possible D gene (5 bases). TRBV23-1 is an open reading frame whose function is uncertain. Trimming shortened V by 4 bases and J by 8 bases, and 14 bases separated the two germline ends. The CDR3 loop spans 14 amino acids. The DNA of the CDR3 is TGCGCCAGCAGTCTAAGGGGAGAGAGCGAAAAACTGTTTTTT. Protein: CASSLRGESEKLFF.

The chain uses TRBV4-3 and TRBJ2-1, with 8 bases that match TRBD2. The CDR3 length is 16 residues. Germline assignment: CDR1 LGHNA and CDR2 YSLEER. The trim removed 1 base at V and 6 bases at J, leaving 8 bases unmatched. The CDR3 nucleotides are TGCGCCAGCAGCCAAGGGCCGGGACTAGGGCCCAATGAGCAGTTCTTC. Translation gives CASSQGPGLGPNEQFF.

The chain carries TRBV7-3 and TRBJ1-1; D unresolved. CDR3 length: 14 residues. Per germline, CDR1 SGHTA and CDR2 FQGTGA. V lost 2 bases and J 4 bases, leaving 11 bases between the germline ends. The CDR3 spells CASSLLARGTEAFF. The CDR3 DNA sequence: TGTGCCAGCAGCTTACTGGCGAGAGGCACTGAAGCTTTCTTT.

The chain has TRBV19 and TRBJ2-4, with 8 nucleotides matching TRBD1. V was clipped by 5 bases and J by 1 base; unmatched bases: 19. Germline V gene lookup returns CDR1 LNHDA and CDR2 SQIVND (reference sequence). The CDR3 is 20 amino acids. This CDR3 reads CASSPNRQGLGIGAKNIQYF. CDR3 nucleotide sequence: TGTGCCAGTAGTCCGAATAGACAGGGGCTCGGTATCGGGGCCAAAAACATTCAGTACTTC.

The chain combines TRBV5-1 with TRBJ2-7; TRBD2 matches 11 bases. This CDR3 is built from 16 residues. Germline assignment: CDR1 SGHRS and CDR2 YFSETQ. V dropped 6 bases and J dropped 2; count of bases not matched to a gene: 10. The CDR3 region is CASTDLGTSGPYEQYF. The CDR3 DNA is TGCGCCAGCACCGATCTGGGGACTAGCGGACCCTACGAGCAGTACTTC.

The chain uses TRBV6-4 and TRBJ2-3; D is uncertain. V was clipped by 0 bases and J by 0 bases, with 7 bases between them. Germline CDR1 is MRHNA and CDR2 is SNTAGT. The CDR3 runs 15 residues. CDR3 bases: TGTGCCAGCAGTGACTCCTCCTTTAGCACAGATACGCAGTATTTT. It translates to CASSDSSFSTDTQYF.

CDR3: CASSYRGQNTEAFF. In nucleotides, the CDR3 is TGTGCCAGCAGTTATCGGGGCCAGAACACTGAAGCTTTCTTT. This chain uses TRBV6-6 with TRBJ1-1; perhaps TRBD1 as D (5 bases). Trimming removed 3 bases at V and 1 base at J, with 9 bases between. The length of the CDR3 is 14 residues. Germline CDR1 MNHNY, CDR2 SVGAGI (reference sequence).

The chain is built from TRBV19 and TRBJ1-2; D is uncertain. This CDR3 is built from 14 residues. Germline CDR1 LNHDA, CDR2 SQIVND (reference sequence). V was trimmed by 2 bases and J by 8 bases, leaving 15 bases between them. DNA of the CDR3: TGTGCCAGTAGTATAAGCACGAGGAGGGAAGGCTACACCTTC. As protein: CASSISTRREGYTF.